These 16 T cell receptor beta chains originate from one sample sequenced in a study of cytomegalovirus exposure and HLA in healthy donors. The PCR employed 60 Vbeta primers together with 13 Jbeta primers. Assay used: immunoSEQ multiplex PCR; TCRdb lists only in-frame clones, some missing. This sample has almost 70,000 clones; approximately 70% occur once, and the top ten carry 12% to 15%. Specimen: PBMCs. These receptors were collected from a male donor in good health and CMV-seropositive.

In DNA form, the CDR3 reads TGTGCCAGCAGCTCGGGGGCGGGGGGATACAATGAGCAGTTCTTC. This codes for CASSSGAGGYNEQFF. The chain recombines TRBV5-4 with TRBJ2-1; 8 bases agree with TRBD2. The ends lost 3 bases at V and 4 bases at J; junction bases unmatched: 6. CDR1 is SGHNT and CDR2 is YYREEE in the germline V gene (reference sequence). This CDR3 spans 15 amino acids.

This chain joins TRBV30 and TRBJ1-5; D not resolved. CDR3 length: 13 residues. Looked up from germline, CDR1 is GTSNPN and CDR2 is SVGIG (reference sequence). Trimming removed 2 bases from V and 5 bases from J, with 10 bases in between. The chain's CDR3 is CAWSSSEYQPQHF. CDR3 nucleotides: TGTGCCTGGAGTAGTAGCGAATATCAGCCCCAGCATTTT.

CDR3 sequence reads: CASSPPGSRGRYEQYF. CDR3 coding DNA: TGTGCCAGCTCACCACCGGGGTCCAGGGGGCGGTACGAGCAGTACTTC. This sequence joins TRBV18 and TRBJ2-7, with 8 nucleotides matching TRBD1. There are 16 residues in the CDR3. Germline V gives CDR1 KGHSH, CDR2 LQKENI. After removal of 0 bases from V and 4 bases from J, the junction contained 8 bases not matched to a gene. Variable domain in full (rest from reference TRBV18 and TRBJ2-7): NAGVMQNPRHLVRRRGQEARLRCSPMKGHSHVYWYRQLPEEGLKFMVYLQKENIIDESGMPKERFSAEFPKEGPSILRIQQVVRGDSAAYFCASSPPGSRGRYEQYFGPGTRLTVT.

The chain employs TRBV6-1 and TRBJ2-7, with TRBD1 as a possible D gene (6 bases). Trimming stripped 2 bases from V and 3 bases from J, with 20 bases between. This CDR3 comprises 17 residues. Germline assignment: CDR1 MNHNS and CDR2 SASEGT. The CDR3, as DNA: TGTGCCAGCAGTGAATTTGGTTTGGCAGGGGTAGTCTACGAGCAGTACTTC. Its translation: CASSEFGLAGVVYEQYF.

This clone was seen once. The chain joins TRBV6-5 to TRBJ2-7; tentatively, D is TRBD1 (7 bases). The CDR3 has 15 amino acids. Trimming stripped 1 base from V and 4 bases from J, with 14 bases between. CDR1 MNHEY and CDR2 SVGAGI come from the germline V gene. Here the CDR3 reads CASSYLLSGGYEQYF. Written as DNA, the CDR3 is TGTGCCAGCAGTTACTTGTTATCAGGGGGGTACGAGCAGTACTTC.

This chain links TRBV15 with TRBJ1-1; D gene unclear. This CDR3 spans 13 amino acids. Germline V gene data show CDR1 as LNHNV and CDR2 as YYDKDF (reference sequence). Trimming removed 0 bases from V and 4 bases from J, with 6 bases in between. CDR3 protein: CATSRDLSTEAFF. DNA of the CDR3: TGTGCCACCAGCAGAGATCTTTCCACTGAAGCTTTCTTT.

The rearrangement links TRBV11-2 to TRBJ2-2; D remains unclear. This CDR3 is built from 15 residues. Between the trimmed V and J ends, which lost 5 bases and 1 base, there was a span of 11 bases. Looked up from germline, CDR1 is SGHAT and CDR2 is FQNNGV. CDR3: CASSAFTGNTGELFF. The CDR3 bases are TGTGCCAGCAGCGCGTTTACTGGGAACACCGGGGAGCTGTTTTTT.

The chain links TRBV5-5 to TRBJ2-1; no reliable D call. Trimming cost V 4 bases and J 3 bases, with 11 bases left between them. The germline CDR1 and CDR2 sequences are SGHKS and YYEKEE (reference sequence). The CDR3 is made up of 14 amino acids. Written as DNA, the CDR3 is TGTGCCAGCAGCCTACGTCCCGGCTACAATGAGCAGTTCTTC. Translation gives CASSLRPGYNEQFF. The entire variable domain, with the rest obtained from reference TRBV5-5 and TRBJ2-1, is as follows: DAGVTQSPTHLIKTRGQQVTLRCSPISGHKSVSWYQQVLGQGPQFIFQYYEKEERGRGNFPDRFSARQFPNYSSELNVNALLLGDSALYLCASSLRPGYNEQFFGPGTRLTVL.

Turning to this clone: One end of the junction varies from germline; a read error may be responsible. The chain is built from TRBV29-1 and TRBJ2-1, with a tentative D call TRBD1 (5 bases). The CDR3 spans 14 residues. Germline CDR1 reads SQVTM; CDR2 reads ANQGSEA. The CDR3 reads CSVEVGLSYNEQFF. CDR3 coding DNA: TGCAGCGTGGAAGTGGGGCTTTCTTACAATGAGCAGTTCTTC.

The chain joins TRBV5-1 to TRBJ2-5, with D hard to call. The J call may be faulty, since TRBJ2-7 better matches the DNA end. This CDR3 region has 14 residues. Germline lookup yields CDR1 SGHRS and CDR2 YFSETQ. CDR3 sequence (DNA): TGCGCCAGCAGCCAGGATCGTCAGGCCTACGAGCAGTACTTC. It translates to CASSQDRQAYEQYF.

The chain uses TRBV7-9 and TRBJ1-2; 7 bases match TRBD1. CDR3 size: 15 residues. Trimming removed 4 bases from V and 4 bases from J; junction bases left unmatched: 9. Germline CDR1 SEHNR, CDR2 FQNEAQ (reference sequence). In DNA form, the CDR3 reads TGTGCCAGCAGCTCTGTAACAGGGGTAGGCTATGGCTACACCTTC. Protein: CASSSVTGVGYGYTF.

This clone has more than one count but fewer than ten. CDR3 sequence reads: CASLYRTGELFF. CDR3 nucleotides: TGTGCCAGCCTCTACCGTACCGGGGAGCTGTTTTTT. The genes are TRBV6-6 and TRBJ2-2; D remains ambiguous. CDR3 length: 12 amino acids. Germline V lookup: CDR1 MNHNY, CDR2 SVGAGI (reference sequence). Trimming pared 8 bases from V and 5 bases from J, leaving 9 bases between.

A single count supports this clone. The chain has TRBV7-2 and TRBJ2-5; unclear D gene. The CDR3 runs to 12 residues. Germline V gene sequence: CDR1 SGHTA, CDR2 FQGNSA. V lost 2 bases to trimming and J lost 5 bases, with 6 bases between them. The CDR3 DNA reads as TGTGCCAGCAGCTTATACTCCGAGACCCAGTACTTC. The encoded protein is CASSLYSETQYF.

This clone was seen more than once but under ten times. This specimen includes other DNA sequences encoding the same CDR3. V is TRBV18 and J is TRBJ2-3, with TRBD2 as a possible D gene (7 bases). CDR3 size: 16 residues. The germline gives CDR1 KGHSH, CDR2 LQKENI. V lost 3 bases, J lost 0 bases, and 13 bases lay in between. The CDR3 reads CASSPGAGASTDTQYF. The CDR3 nucleotides read TGTGCCAGCTCACCGGGCGCGGGGGCTAGCACAGATACGCAGTATTTT.

The chain couples TRBV5-6 to TRBJ1-5, with TRBD1 as a possible D gene (6 bases). CDR3 size: 15 residues. V lost 3 bases to trimming and J lost 7 bases, with 17 bases between them. Germline V gene sequence: CDR1 SGHDT, CDR2 YYEEEE. The CDR3 DNA reads as TGTGCCAGCAGCTCCAACCCCAGGGGAAACCAGCCCCAGCATTTT. Translation gives CASSSNPRGNQPQHF.

This chain links TRBV4-1 with TRBJ2-2; 10 bases match TRBD2. CDR1 is MGHRA and CDR2 is YSYEKL in the germline V gene. Unmatched junction bases numbered 6, after V lost 4 bases and J lost 1 base. CDR3 length: 17 residues. The CDR3 region has the DNA TGCGCCAGCAGCCGACTAACTAGCGGGGAGAACACCGGGGAGCTGTTTTTT. Translating it yields CASSRLTSGENTGELFF.